Each of the 23 T cell receptor beta chains below was sequenced from the same sample in a study of MAIT cells during Salmonella Paratyphi A infection. Study outcomes and limitations: MAIT TRBV usage was oligoclonal, favouring TRBV20 and TRBV6.

These receptors' targets are unknown. The time point denotes: before S. Paratyphi A challenge (baseline). Valpha7.2+ CD161+ T cells were sorted by flow cytometry as MAIT cells. TCRdb re-called the 5' RACE reads through MiXCR, storing one row per CDR3 protein. Among about 640 distinct CDR3 sequences listed, 11% to 15% were seen once. The input for sequencing was MAIT cells from PBMCs, taken at the first sampling point of the challenge study. The receptors were sampled from a person aged 18 to 75 who was deliberately infected with Salmonella Paratyphi A in a paratyphoid fever challenge study.

This clonotype has only a few counts. The V call is TRBV20-1, the J call TRBJ1-1, with D perhaps matching TRBD1 (5 bases). The CDR3 consists of 13 residues. Germline V gene data show CDR1 as DFQATT and CDR2 as SNEGSKA (reference sequence). V lost 3 bases and J 3 bases, leaving 11 bases between the germline ends. The CDR3 bases are TGCAGTGCTAGGGGCCTACAGGACACTGAAGCTTTCTTT. Translated, it gives CSARGLQDTEAFF.

This clonotype is medium-sized. The chain is built from TRBV20-1 and TRBJ2-1; 10 bases agree with TRBD2. With V trimmed by 6 bases and J by 8 bases, 13 bases remained unmatched. Per germline, CDR1 DFQATT and CDR2 SNEGSKA (reference sequence). The CDR3 covers 15 residues. CDR3 sequence: CSATYQAGGPDEQFF. For the CDR3, the DNA is TGCAGTGCAACCTATCAAGCGGGGGGGCCCGATGAGCAGTTCTTC.

This clonotype is judged large. V is TRBV6-1 and J is TRBJ2-3, with 7 bases aligning to TRBD2. The trim removed 0 bases at V and 4 bases at J, leaving 4 bases unmatched. CDR1 is MNHNS, CDR2 SASEGT, per germline. This CDR3 has 15 residues. DNA of the CDR3: TGTGCCAGCAGTGAAGCAAAGGGAGGGGCAGATACGCAGTATTTT. The encoded protein is CASSEAKGGADTQYF.

Within the sample, this clonotype is medium-sized. The chain combines TRBV20-1 with TRBJ2-2, with 8 bases fitting TRBD2. The CDR3 runs 15 residues. The trim removed 1 base at V and 3 bases at J, leaving 4 bases unmatched. CDR1 is DFQATT and CDR2 is SNEGSKA in the germline V gene (reference sequence). CDR3 loop: CSARVLGRDTGELFF. Here the CDR3 DNA reads TGCAGTGCTAGAGTTCTCGGGAGGGACACCGGGGAGCTGTTTTTT.

On this clonotype: With a much larger clone just one base away, this may be a read error. V usage is TRBV10-3 and J usage is TRBJ2-1; maybe TRBD1 (5 bases). The length of the CDR3 is 13 residues. Germline CDR1 is ENHRY and CDR2 is SYGVKD. V lost 10 bases and J 9 bases, leaving 19 bases between the germline ends. Written as DNA, the CDR3 is TGTGCCACCCAGCATAGCTCGGACATTGAGCAGTTCTTC. It is translated as CATQHSSDIEQFF.

This clonotype has a handful of counts. The chain uses TRBV3-1 and TRBJ1-1, with TRBD1 as a possible D gene (5 bases). The germline V gene encodes CDR1 LGHDT and CDR2 YNNKEL (reference sequence). Trimming stripped 1 base from V and 10 bases from J, with 19 bases between. This CDR3 has 15 amino acids. This CDR3 is CASSQVSVPGTGAFF. CDR3 DNA sequence: TGTGCCAGCAGCCAAGTCTCAGTTCCCGGGACCGGAGCTTTCTTT.

This clonotype occurred a few times. The CDR3 protein is CSARGTSITETQYF. In DNA form, the CDR3 reads TGCAGTGCTCGCGGGACTAGTATTACCGAGACCCAGTACTTC. This chain uses TRBV20-1 with TRBJ2-5, with 8 positions matching TRBD2. Germline loops: CDR1 DFQATT, CDR2 SNEGSKA (reference sequence). The ends lost 5 bases at V and 5 bases at J; junction bases unmatched: 10. This CDR3 has 14 residues.

This clonotype was detected only a few times. This chain uses TRBV20-1 with TRBJ1-6; 10 bases map to TRBD1. The CDR3 contains 14 residues. Germline assignment: CDR1 DFQATT and CDR2 SNEGSKA (reference sequence). Trimming removed 4 bases from V and 5 bases from J; junction bases left unmatched: 2. CDR3 in DNA: TGCAGTGCTAAAGGGACAGGGGATAATTCACCCCTCCACTTT. It encodes CSAKGTGDNSPLHF.

On this clonotype: This may be a read error: a much more frequent sequence differs by one nucleotide. This chain uses TRBV6-4 with TRBJ2-3; 8 bases agree with TRBD2. Per germline, CDR1 MRHNA and CDR2 SNTAGT. There are 14 residues in the CDR3. J lost 2 bases, V lost 3 bases, and 1 base had no gene match. This chain's CDR3 is CASSEAGDTDTQYF. The CDR3 coding sequence is TGTGCCAGCAGTGAAGCGGGGGACACAGATACGCAGTATTTT.

This clonotype counts as medium-sized. Here the CDR3 reads CSARGDRDYEQYF. As DNA, the CDR3 is TGCAGTGCTAGAGGTGACAGGGACTACGAGCAGTACTTC. This sequence joins TRBV20-1 and TRBJ2-7; 7 bases agree with TRBD1. Germline CDR1 is DFQATT and CDR2 is SNEGSKA (reference sequence). This CDR3 contains 13 residues. The V gene end was trimmed by 1 base and the J gene end by 3 bases; junction bases not matched to a gene: 3.

This clonotype is judged medium-sized (0.01 to 0.1%). This sequence joins TRBV20-1 and TRBJ2-5, with 8 bases matching TRBD2. The V segment lost 2 bases and the J segment 5 bases; nucleotides outside the gene matches: 7. This CDR3 region has 14 residues. CDR1 is DFQATT and CDR2 is SNEGSKA in the germline V gene (reference sequence). CDR3 sequence: CSARSGGARETQYF. Here the CDR3 DNA reads TGCAGTGCTAGATCCGGGGGGGCCAGGGAGACCCAGTACTTC.

In its sample, this clonotype ranks as large. The chain is built from TRBV10-1 and TRBJ2-2, with D unresolved. This CDR3 spans 14 amino acids. Trimming cost V 2 bases and J 3 bases, with 7 bases left between them. CDR1 WNHNN and CDR2 SYGVQD come from the germline V gene (reference sequence). The CDR3 loop is CASSEMEDTGELFF. CDR3 bases: TGCGCCAGCAGTGAGATGGAAGACACCGGGGAGCTGTTTTTT.

This clonotype turned up a few times. This chain uses TRBV6-5 with TRBJ1-1, with a weak D call TRBD1 (6 bases). The germline gives CDR1 MNHEY, CDR2 SVGAGI. Trimming stripped 7 bases from V and 4 bases from J, with 13 bases between. The CDR3 covers 13 residues. CDR3 residues: CASTHREATEAFF. The CDR3 region has the DNA TGTGCCAGCACCCACAGGGAAGCCACTGAAGCTTTCTTT.

This clonotype is large (0.1 to 1%) by share. CDR3 loop: CASSYSGGESYEQYF. For the CDR3, the DNA is TGTGCCAGCAGTTACTCGGGGGGCGAGTCCTACGAGCAGTACTTC. V is TRBV6-5 and J is TRBJ2-7; D tentatively reads TRBD1 or TRBD2 (6 bases each). CDR1 MNHEY and CDR2 SVGAGI come from the germline V gene. The CDR3 runs to 15 residues. V gave up 0 bases and J gave up 1 base, with 10 bases separating them.

As concerns this clonotype: Just one base apart from a much larger clone, this may be a read error. Here the CDR3 omits its conserved ending phenylalanine or tryptophan, so a read error is the likely source. This rearrangement joins TRBV7-9 to TRBJ2-1, with TRBD2 matching over 10 bases. The germline V gene encodes CDR1 SEHNR and CDR2 FQNEAQ (reference sequence). The CDR3 is 16 residues long. V trimming: 0 bases; J trimming: 4 bases; junction bases outside the gene matches: 3. Written as DNA, the CDR3 is TGTGCCAGCAGCTTAGCTGGACTAGCGGAGTACAATGAGCAGTTCTTG. It yields the protein CASSLAGLAEYNEQFL.

The chain has TRBV6-5 and TRBJ2-3; D call uncertain. The germline gives CDR1 MNHEY, CDR2 SVGAGI. This CDR3 has 13 amino acids. V was shortened by 5 bases and J by 2 bases, with 8 bases between the two germline ends. The chain's CDR3 is CASSLQITDTQYF. DNA of the CDR3: TGTGCCAGCAGTCTTCAAATCACAGATACGCAGTATTTT.

This clonotype rates as medium-sized (0.01 to 0.1%). This CDR3 reads CASEAGTASTDTQYF. The CDR3 region has the DNA TGTGCCAGCGAAGCGGGCACCGCAAGCACAGATACGCAGTATTTT. This chain joins TRBV24-1 and TRBJ2-3, with TRBD2 as a possible D gene (6 bases). Per the germline V gene, CDR1 is KGHDR and CDR2 is SFDVKD. The ends were cut back, 11 bases at V and 0 bases at J, with 17 bases in the middle. This CDR3 contains 15 residues.

Judged by abundance, this clonotype is medium-sized. CDR3 nucleotides: TGTGCCAGCAGTGACCATCTGAGGCCTGGGGCCAACGTCCTGACTTTC. Translation: CASSDHLRPGANVLTF. V usage is TRBV6-4 and J usage is TRBJ2-6; D is unresolved. CDR1 MRHNA and CDR2 SNTAGT come from the germline V gene. The CDR3 sequence is 16 residues long. The V and J ends lost 2 bases and 2 bases respectively, with 10 bases between them.

In its sample, this clonotype is medium-sized. V usage is TRBV20-1 and J usage is TRBJ2-1; the D is unclear. The CDR3 covers 15 residues. V shed 7 bases and J shed 0 bases, with 16 bases lying between them. Germline CDR1 is DFQATT and CDR2 is SNEGSKA (reference sequence). CDR3 amino acids: CSVSNGFSSYNEQFF. The DNA for the CDR3 is TGCAGTGTCAGTAACGGGTTTAGCTCCTACAATGAGCAGTTCTTC.

In this sample, this clonotype is medium-sized. The chain combines TRBV4-2 with TRBJ2-3, with D perhaps TRBD2 (5 bases). The germline CDR1 and CDR2 sequences are LGHNA and YNFKEQ. The CDR3 loop spans 15 amino acids. The V and J ends lost 3 bases and 0 bases respectively, with 10 bases between them. The CDR3 is CASSQELGSTDTQYF. The CDR3 DNA follows: TGTGCCAGCAGCCAGGAACTAGGAAGCACAGATACGCAGTATTTT.

In its sample, this clonotype ranks as medium-sized. The rearrangement uses TRBV20-1 and TRBJ2-3, with 7 bases matching TRBD2. Germline V CDR1 and CDR2: DFQATT, SNEGSKA (reference sequence). After removal of 0 bases from V and 5 bases from J, the junction contained 5 bases not matched to a gene. The CDR3 is 14 residues long. As DNA, the CDR3 is TGCAGTGCTAGAGAGGGAGGGGAGGTAGATACGCAGTATTTT. Amino acid sequence: CSAREGGEVDTQYF.

By frequency in the sample, this clonotype is medium-sized (0.01 to 0.1%). The V gene is TRBV20-1, the J gene TRBJ1-6; D is perhaps TRBD1 (6 bases). This CDR3 has 15 amino acids. Germline V gives CDR1 DFQATT, CDR2 SNEGSKA (reference sequence). V lost 0 bases and J 9 bases, leaving 15 bases between the germline ends. CDR3 sequence reads: CSARDQGLDGSPLHF. The CDR3 DNA reads as TGCAGTGCTAGAGATCAGGGGTTAGATGGTTCACCCCTCCACTTT.

The CDR3 DNA reads as TGTGCCAGCAGTGACTCTAGCGGGGGCACAGATACGCAGTATTTT. Its translation is CASSDSSGGTDTQYF. The chain recombines TRBV6-4 with TRBJ2-3; 8 bases are a match to TRBD2. In germline, CDR1 is MRHNA, CDR2 SNTAGT. J gave up 1 base and V 0 bases, and 0 bases lay outside the gene matches. This CDR3 has 15 amino acids.